This record looks at one TCR beta chain sequence and its context. The antigen is unknown. The CDR3 consists of 18 residues. V lost 5 bases to trimming and J lost 0 bases, with 21 bases between them. Germline lookup yields CDR1 PRHDT and CDR2 FYEKMQ (reference sequence). PCR employed 60 Vbeta and 13 Jbeta primers. Profiled with immunoSEQ multiplex PCR; TCRdb holds only in-frame clones, not every one. The data contain around 130,000 clones, about two thirds of them singletons. The data were obtained in a study of cytomegalovirus exposure and HLA in healthy donors. Study-level results: TCR beta chains associated with HLA were, in a later analysis, more clonally expanded than equally common others.

The sample consisted of PBMCs. The chain employs TRBV13 and TRBJ2-3, with D possibly TRBD2 on 7 matching bases. The clonotype originates from a woman aged 60-70 years in good health and CMV-seropositive. This CDR3 is CASSPGIGRGRSTDTQYF. CDR3 bases: TGTGCCAGCAGCCCCGGAATTGGGCGGGGGCGAAGCACAGATACGCAGTATTTT. The full variable domain, in which reference TRBV13 and TRBJ2-3 provide the parts outside the CDR3, is AAGVIQSPRHLIKEKRETATLKCYPIPRHDTVYWYQQGPGQDPQFLISFYEKMQSDKGSIPDRFSAQQFSDYHSELNMSSLELGDSALYFCASSPGIGRGRSTDTQYFGPGTRLTVL.